Presented here are 8 T cell receptor beta chains from one specimen sequenced in a study of regulatory T cells in long-lasting Graves disease. Time point reported: newly diagnosed GD, antithyroid drugs for less than 3 months. Following extraction of RNA from PBMCs, that RNA was used to make the TCR library. TCR beta libraries were built with iRepertoire HTBI primers and Arm-PCR of CDR3 regions. TCRdb itself ran the multiplex PCR reads through MiXCR, one entry per CDR3 protein. This sample has about 470,000 distinct CDR3 sequences, with just under 15% found just once. This sample was shared with a second study, whose subject was T cells in Graves' hyperthyroidism and ophthalmopathy.

Specimen: peripheral blood mononuclear cells (PBMCs), collected at new diagnosis, from a patient treated with antithyroid drugs. Receptors originate from a woman aged 25 to 45 with Graves disease.

The CDR3 coding sequence is TGCAGTGCTAGAGGGACTAGCGGTTACTACGAGCAGTACTTC. Translated: CSARGTSGYYEQYF. The genes are TRBV20-1 and TRBJ2-7; 10 bases fit TRBD2. Germline V lookup: CDR1 DFQATT, CDR2 SNEGSKA (reference sequence). After removal of 1 base from V and 3 bases from J, the junction contained 3 bases not matched to a gene. This CDR3 comprises 14 residues.

This clonotype appeared many times. The chain uses TRBV27 and TRBJ2-7; no clear D. The V and J ends lost 6 bases and 2 bases respectively, with 17 bases between them. This CDR3 spans 15 amino acids. Per germline, CDR1 MNHEY and CDR2 SMNVEV (reference sequence). CDR3 loop: CASSPALMGTYEQYF. The CDR3 nucleotides read TGTGCCAGCAGCCCCGCCCTCATGGGAACCTACGAGCAGTACTTC.

This clonotype was detected only a few times. This rearrangement joins TRBV6-9 to TRBJ2-1; D is possibly TRBD1 (5 bases). The germline V and J ends were trimmed by 3 bases and 9 bases, with 21 bases remaining between them. CDR3 length equals 16 residues. Germline lookup yields CDR1 MNHGY and CDR2 SVAAGI. The CDR3 loop is CASSYSPILGRGEQFF. CDR3 in DNA: TGTGCCAGCAGTTACTCTCCCATTCTTGGAAGGGGTGAGCAGTTCTTC.

This clonotype was seen a few times. V is TRBV6-9 and J is TRBJ1-5; D remains ambiguous. The CDR3 contains 16 residues. Germline V CDR1 and CDR2: MNHGY, SVAAGI. V lost 3 bases, J lost 9 bases, and 21 bases lay in between. The CDR3 is CASSYPGSLEGPPQHF. The CDR3 DNA reads as TGTGCCAGCAGTTACCCGGGATCGCTCGAGGGTCCGCCCCAGCATTTT.

This clonotype was detected ten times or more. The chain links TRBV11-2 to TRBJ1-2, with D unclear. CDR1 and CDR2 (germline): SGHAT, FQNNGV. The V end was cut by 3 bases, the J end by 8 bases, with 7 bases between. The CDR3 totals 11 residues. The CDR3 bases are TGTGCCAGCAGCTTTCGAGGAGGCTACACCTTC. Translating gives CASSFRGGYTF.

About this clonotype: A read error is possible here, since a much larger clone lies one base away. The V gene is TRBV13, the J gene TRBJ2-3; 13 bases align to TRBD2. The DNA end is more similar to TRBJ2-5, so the J call may be wrong. The CDR3 spans 15 residues. CDR1 is PRHDT and CDR2 is FYEKMQ in the germline V gene (reference sequence). CDR3 loop: CASSRGTSGAETQYF. The CDR3, as DNA: TGTGCCAGCAGCCGCGGGACTAGCGGGGCCGAGACCCAGTACTTC.

This clonotype came up a few times. The rearrangement links TRBV4-1 to TRBJ1-2; D is unclear. The CDR3 runs to 15 residues. The germline V gene has CDR1 MGHRA and CDR2 YSYEKL. Deletions cut 4 bases from V and 2 bases from J, with 14 bases between. As DNA, the CDR3 is TGCGCCAGCAGCCCCCCTTGGTGGCCCAACTATGGCTACACCTTC. Amino acids: CASSPPWWPNYGYTF.

This clonotype appeared many times. Written as DNA, the CDR3 is TGTGCCAGCGCGGGGCGGGGCCTAGCGGGGAGCTCCTACAATGAGCAGTTCTTC. Translated: CASAGRGLAGSSYNEQFF. The chain has TRBV11-2 and TRBJ2-1; the match to TRBD2 covers 9 bases. Germline CDR1 is SGHAT and CDR2 is FQNNGV. This CDR3 has 18 residues. With V trimmed by 8 bases and J by 0 bases, 14 bases remained unmatched.